This passage covers 22 T cell receptor beta chains from one sample sequenced in a study of blood T cell repertoires in COVID-19. Using immunoSEQ multiplex PCR, the repertoire was profiled, and TCRdb retains in-frame clones only, with some absent. The data contain roughly 170,000 clones, 88% of them singletons. The sample was peripheral blood. These receptors were taken from a man aged 55 to 70 with acute or convalescent COVID-19.

V usage is TRBV30 and J usage is TRBJ1-1; possible D gene TRBD1, 5 bases. With 1 base removed from V and 5 bases from J, the gap between germline ends came to 23 bases. This CDR3 comprises 17 residues. The germline V gene has CDR1 GTSNPN and CDR2 SVGIG (reference sequence). The CDR3: CAWSAPGGDISKTEAFF. The CDR3 DNA reads TGTGCCTGGAGTGCCCCAGGAGGGGATATAAGTAAGACTGAAGCTTTCTTT.

V is TRBV5-5 and J is TRBJ2-7, with 7 bases matching TRBD1. V was clipped by 2 bases and J by 6 bases; unmatched bases: 8. CDR1 and CDR2 (germline): SGHKS, YYEKEE (reference sequence). The CDR3 is 14 amino acids. The CDR3: CASSFLTGDGEQYF. The CDR3, as DNA: TGTGCCAGCAGCTTTCTTACAGGGGATGGCGAGCAGTACTTC.

This clone came up once. The genes are TRBV7-9 and TRBJ2-5; the D is unclear. V was pared by 6 bases and J by 5 bases, with 10 bases between. There are 12 residues in the CDR3. Germline CDR1 SEHNR, CDR2 FQNEAQ (reference sequence). Here the CDR3 DNA reads TGTGCCAGCAGTTCCGAGTGGGAGACCCAGTACTTC. Protein product: CASSSEWETQYF. Together with reference TRBV7-9 and TRBJ2-5, the CDR3 gives the full variable domain: DTGVSQNPRHKITKRGQNVTFRCDPISEHNRLYWYRQTLGQGPEFLTYFQNEAQLEKSRLLSDRFSAERPKGSFSTLEIQRTEQGDSAMYLCASSSEWETQYFGPGTRLLVL.

The V call is TRBV7-8, the J call TRBJ2-2; the D gene is possibly TRBD1 (6 bases). Germline V gene data show CDR1 as SGHVS and CDR2 as FQNEAQ. The CDR3 length is 15 residues. With 6 bases removed from V and 0 bases from J, the gap between germline ends came to 11 bases. The CDR3 nucleotides are TGTGCCAGCAGACCCACAGGGACGAACACCGGGGAGCTGTTTTTT. This translates into CASRPTGTNTGELFF.

This rearrangement joins TRBV9 to TRBJ2-3; 7 positions agree with TRBD2. Germline V gene lookup returns CDR1 SGDLS and CDR2 YYNGEE. V lost 4 bases and J lost 4; bases outside the gene matches: 6. The CDR3 totals 14 residues. The CDR3 spells CASSYGGGSDTQYF. The CDR3 DNA sequence: TGTGCCAGCAGCTACGGCGGGGGTTCAGATACGCAGTATTTT.

This chain links TRBV5-6 with TRBJ1-4, with D possibly being TRBD1 (5 bases). Trimming removed 4 bases at V and 6 bases at J, with 10 bases between. Germline V gene data show CDR1 as SGHDT and CDR2 as YYEEEE. The CDR3 runs 13 residues. In DNA form, the CDR3 reads TGTGCCAGCAGCCTGGGGGAGGATGAAAAACTGTTTTTT. As protein: CASSLGEDEKLFF. Looking up the rest from reference TRBV5-6 and TRBJ1-4 gives the full variable domain: DAGVTQSPTHLIKTRGQQVTLRCSPKSGHDTVSWYQQALGQGPQFIFQYYEEEERQRGNFPDRFSGHQFPNYSSELNVNALLLGDSALYLCASSLGEDEKLFFGSGTQLSVL.

This clone occurred once. The chain employs TRBV30 and TRBJ1-2; D gene ambiguous. Looked up from germline, CDR1 is GTSNPN and CDR2 is SVGIG (reference sequence). Trimming removed 1 base at V and 2 bases at J, with 11 bases between. The CDR3 contains 14 residues. The CDR3 region is CAWSGEALNYGYTF. The DNA for the CDR3 is TGTGCCTGGAGTGGAGAGGCGTTGAACTATGGCTACACCTTC.

This rearrangement joins TRBV5-1 to TRBJ1-1, with D tentatively TRBD1 (5 bases). CDR3 length equals 14 residues. The V end was cut by 1 base, the J end by 4 bases, with 11 bases between. CDR1 SGHRS and CDR2 YFSETQ come from the germline V gene. This CDR3 reads CASSLNRGSTEAFF. The CDR3 DNA reads TGCGCCAGCAGCTTGAATAGGGGCAGCACTGAAGCTTTCTTT. Full variable domain (outside the CDR3, taken from reference TRBV5-1 and TRBJ1-1): KAGVTQTPRYLIKTRGQQVTLSCSPISGHRSVSWYQQTPGQGLQFLFEYFSETQRNKGNFPGRFSGRQFSNSRSEMNVSTLELGDSALYLCASSLNRGSTEAFFGQGTRLTVV.

The V and J genes are TRBV10-3 and TRBJ1-1, with TRBD1 matching over 7 bases. CDR1 is ENHRY and CDR2 is SYGVKD in the germline V gene. Trimming at V came to 6 bases and at J to 4 bases, leaving 5 bases not matched to a gene. There are 13 residues in the CDR3. The CDR3 nucleotides read TGTGCCATCAGCGACAGGGCCGGCACTGAAGCTTTCTTT. Encoded protein: CAISDRAGTEAFF.

The rearrangement joins TRBV5-6 to TRBJ2-5; 9 nucleotides line up with TRBD1. The CDR3 extends over 16 amino acids. CDR1 is SGHDT, CDR2 YYEEEE, per germline. J gave up 6 bases and V 1 base, and 10 bases lay outside the gene matches. The CDR3 region is CASSLNLDRGGKTQYF. The CDR3, as DNA: TGTGCCAGCAGCTTGAACCTCGACAGGGGGGGAAAGACCCAGTACTTC.

The V and J genes are TRBV29-1 and TRBJ1-2; D is ambiguous. Trimming removed 0 bases from V and 5 bases from J, with 22 bases in between. The germline gives CDR1 SQVTM, CDR2 ANQGSEA. The CDR3 is made up of 17 amino acids. The CDR3 reads CSVEDRRQESLAYGYTF. For the CDR3, the DNA is TGCAGCGTTGAAGATCGACGGCAGGAATCGTTAGCGTATGGCTACACCTTC.

This clone appeared a single time. The rearrangement links TRBV7-9 to TRBJ1-1, with 8 bases identical to TRBD1. The J segment lost 7 bases and the V segment lost 3 bases, leaving 7 bases of the junction unmatched. Germline V gives CDR1 SEHNR, CDR2 FQNEAQ (reference sequence). The CDR3 consists of 14 residues. The CDR3 nucleotides are TGTGCCAGCAGCTTCAACAGGGGGTACATTGAAGCTTTCTTT. Translating gives CASSFNRGYIEAFF.

The chain recombines TRBV6-5 with TRBJ1-1, with 10 bases aligning to TRBD1. V shed 2 bases, J shed 10 bases, and the junction held 13 bases outside the gene matches. CDR1 is MNHEY and CDR2 is SVGAGI in the germline V gene. The length of the CDR3 is 16 residues. The CDR3: CASSYRQGGTGEVAFF. CDR3 bases: TGTGCCAGCAGTTACCGTCAGGGTGGGACAGGGGAGGTAGCTTTCTTT.

V usage is TRBV5-6 and J usage is TRBJ1-4, with 9 bases matching TRBD1. With 2 bases clipped from V and 7 bases from J, the junction kept 9 bases outside the gene matches. The germline V gene encodes CDR1 SGHDT and CDR2 YYEEEE. The CDR3 runs to 16 residues. CDR3 sequence reads: CASSFRQGGPPEKLFF. Written as DNA, the CDR3 is TGTGCCAGCAGCTTTCGACAGGGGGGACCTCCTGAAAAACTGTTTTTT.

V gene TRBV24-1 combines with J gene TRBJ1-2; 8 nucleotides agree with TRBD1. The CDR3 contains 12 residues. V was pared by 5 bases and J by 8 bases, with 3 bases of the junction left unmatched. CDR1 KGHDR and CDR2 SFDVKD come from the germline V gene. The CDR3: CATSGQGYGYTF. In DNA, the CDR3 is TGTGCCACCAGTGGACAGGGGTACGGCTACACCTTC.

The chain combines TRBV7-6 with TRBJ2-2; possibly TRBD2 for D (7 bases). The CDR3 extends over 16 amino acids. Germline values: CDR1 SGHVS, CDR2 FNYEAQ. The V gene lost 5 bases and the J gene lost 3 bases, with 16 bases spanning the gap. CDR3 bases: TGTGCCAGCAGCCCCATAGGGGGGGCGGACACCGGGGAGCTGTTTTTT. Translating gives CASSPIGGADTGELFF.

The V call is TRBV9, the J call TRBJ2-1; 11 bases fit TRBD2. This CDR3 contains 16 residues. Germline-derived CDR1 and CDR2 are SGDLS and YYNGEE. Trimming cost V 0 bases and J 1 base; bases outside gene matches: 0. The CDR3 here is CASSVASGGSYNEQFF. CDR3 bases: TGTGCCAGCAGCGTAGCTAGCGGGGGGTCCTACAATGAGCAGTTCTTC.

The rearrangement uses TRBV20-1 and TRBJ2-7; D is perhaps TRBD2 (5 bases). Germline V gives CDR1 DFQATT, CDR2 SNEGSKA (reference sequence). The CDR3 consists of 14 residues. V was cut by 3 bases and J by 1 base, with 13 bases left in between. CDR3 sequence reads: CSASNGLMSYEQYF. The CDR3 DNA reads TGCAGTGCTAGTAACGGACTCATGTCCTACGAGCAGTACTTC.

V gene TRBV5-8 combines with J gene TRBJ1-1; 9 nucleotides align to TRBD1. This CDR3 spans 14 amino acids. Germline V lookup: CDR1 SGHTS, CDR2 YDEGEE. J was trimmed by 5 bases and V by 4 bases; bases with no gene match: 6. CDR3 sequence reads: CASSLDRGETEAFF. The CDR3, as DNA: TGTGCCAGCAGCCTGGACAGGGGCGAAACTGAAGCTTTCTTT.

Comments on this clone: Other DNA sequences in this specimen translate into the identical CDR3. This chain uses TRBV9 with TRBJ1-2; D is unresolved. CDR1 SGDLS and CDR2 YYNGEE come from the germline V gene. The ends were cut back, 0 bases at V and 2 bases at J, with 11 bases in the middle. The CDR3 contains 15 residues. Written as DNA, the CDR3 is TGTGCCAGCAGCGTAGAAGGTCGAGGGAACTATGGCTACACCTTC. Translating it yields CASSVEGRGNYGYTF.

The V call is TRBV10-3, the J call TRBJ1-5; D is undetermined. Germline V gene lookup returns CDR1 ENHRY and CDR2 SYGVKD. This CDR3 is built from 14 residues. V lost 7 bases and J lost 6, with 16 bases in between. CDR3 coding DNA: TGTGCCATCAAGGCAGCTTACGAGGGTCAGCCCCAGCATTTT. Translation gives CAIKAAYEGQPQHF.

This chain uses TRBV14 with TRBJ1-2; 12 bases are shared with TRBD1. V was pared by 4 bases and J by 8 bases, with 11 bases of the junction left unmatched. The CDR3 has 16 amino acids. Germline loops: CDR1 SGHDN, CDR2 FVKESK. The CDR3: CASSPVSGTGGRGYTF. CDR3 nucleotide sequence: TGTGCCAGCAGCCCAGTGTCCGGGACAGGGGGCCGGGGCTACACCTTC.